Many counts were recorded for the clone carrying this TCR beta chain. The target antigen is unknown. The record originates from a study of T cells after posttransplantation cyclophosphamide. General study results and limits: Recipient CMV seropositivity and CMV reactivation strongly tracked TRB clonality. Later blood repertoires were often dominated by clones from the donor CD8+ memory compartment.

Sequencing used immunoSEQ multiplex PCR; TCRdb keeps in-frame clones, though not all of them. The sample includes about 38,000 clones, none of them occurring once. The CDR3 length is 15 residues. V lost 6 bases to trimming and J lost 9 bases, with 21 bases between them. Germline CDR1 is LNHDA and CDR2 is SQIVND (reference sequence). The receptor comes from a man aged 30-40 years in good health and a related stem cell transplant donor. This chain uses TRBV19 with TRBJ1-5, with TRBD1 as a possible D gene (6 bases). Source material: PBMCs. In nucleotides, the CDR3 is TGTGCCAGTAGGCCCCGGGGGGGGCAAAACGGGCCCCAGCATTTT. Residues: CASRPRGGQNGPQHF.